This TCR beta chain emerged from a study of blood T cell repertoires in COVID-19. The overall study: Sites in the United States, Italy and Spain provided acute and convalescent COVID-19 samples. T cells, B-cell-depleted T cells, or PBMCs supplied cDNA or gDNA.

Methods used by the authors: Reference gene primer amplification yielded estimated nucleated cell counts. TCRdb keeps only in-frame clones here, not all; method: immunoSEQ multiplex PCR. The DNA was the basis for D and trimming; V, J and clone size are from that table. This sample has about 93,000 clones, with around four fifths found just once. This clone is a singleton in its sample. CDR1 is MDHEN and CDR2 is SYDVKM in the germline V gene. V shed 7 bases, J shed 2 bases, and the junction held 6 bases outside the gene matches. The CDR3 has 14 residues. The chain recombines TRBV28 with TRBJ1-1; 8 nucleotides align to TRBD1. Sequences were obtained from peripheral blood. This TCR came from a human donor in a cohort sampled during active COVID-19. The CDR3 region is CASIRQGSNTEAFF. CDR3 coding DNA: TGTGCCAGCATTCGACAGGGGTCAAACACTGAAGCTTTCTTT.